This T cell receptor (beta chain) is drawn from a study of early T cells in non-severe SARS-CoV-2 infection. Study conclusions and caveats: VDJdb matches were skewed toward anti-spike CD8 T cell responses.

Trimming removed 3 bases from V and 0 bases from J, with 13 bases in between. Germline V gene lookup returns CDR1 SGHRS and CDR2 YFSETQ. The CDR3 has 15 residues. A remark on this clonotype: Its antigen is unidentified.

Individual cDNA molecules received unique molecular identifiers during library preparation. One entry per CDR3 protein results from TCRdb running MiXCR on the 5' RACE reads. The repertoire holds tens of thousands of distinct CDR3 sequences, with over 8% as singletons. The rearrangement links TRBV5-1 to TRBJ2-7, with no clear D. This clonotype was obtained from an adult who was a healthcare worker with PCR-confirmed SARS-CoV-2 infection or an uninfected control (not recorded which). The starting material was whole blood, obtained at baseline. This CDR3 reads CASSSTGQSSYEQYF. In DNA form, the CDR3 reads TGCGCCAGCAGCTCTACCGGGCAGAGCTCCTACGAGCAGTACTTC.